The 4 T cell receptor beta chains below all came from one sample that was sequenced in a study of T cell changes during pregnancy in multiple sclerosis. The method was immunoSEQ multiplex PCR; TCRdb's version includes in-frame clones alone and lacks a portion of them. Of approximately 92,000 clones in the sample, 92% were seen once. This material consisted of peripheral blood, taken in the first trimester of pregnancy. Receptors originate from a female donor with multiple sclerosis, enrolled in a pregnancy study.

The gene calls are TRBV2 and TRBJ2-1; D ambiguous. Trimming cost V 8 bases and J 2 bases, with 13 bases left between them. CDR1 is SNHLY, CDR2 FYNNEI, per germline. This CDR3 region has 14 residues. The CDR3 nucleotides read TGTGCCAGCTCTCCGGTCGTCACCTACAATGAGCAGTTCTTC. It is translated as CASSPVVTYNEQFF.

CDR3 sequence: CASSSLGADEQYF. The CDR3 nucleotides read TGTGCCAGCAGCTCCCTGGGGGCGGACGAGCAGTACTTC. This chain links TRBV5-6 with TRBJ2-7, with D perhaps matching TRBD1 (6 bases). The germline CDR1 and CDR2 sequences are SGHDT and YYEEEE. V lost 3 bases and J 5 bases, leaving 12 bases between the germline ends. The CDR3 consists of 13 residues.

The rearrangement uses TRBV11-3 and TRBJ2-5, with D uncertain. The CDR3 runs to 17 residues. Germline CDR1 reads SGHNT; CDR2 reads YENEEA. The V and J ends lost 0 bases and 2 bases respectively, with 16 bases between them. The CDR3 loop is CASSLETREPLQETQYF. In DNA, the CDR3 is TGTGCCAGCAGCTTAGAAACGCGTGAACCCCTTCAAGAGACCCAGTACTTC.

This clone came up a few times. The V call is TRBV9, the J call TRBJ2-4; 7 positions agree with TRBD1. Germline CDR1 and CDR2: SGDLS and YYNGEE. The ends lost 0 bases at V and 1 base at J; junction bases unmatched: 4. The CDR3 sequence is 16 residues long. CDR3 amino acids: CASSVEGGPAKNIQYF. CDR3 nucleotides: TGTGCCAGCAGCGTAGAAGGGGGCCCGGCCAAAAACATTCAGTACTTC.